This T cell receptor beta chain was retrieved from a study of T cells after yellow fever vaccination. MiXCR, run by TCRdb on the 5' RACE reads, gives a single entry per CDR3 protein. The table has 400,000 or so distinct CDR3 sequences, 6% to 8% seen once; the top ten hold approximately 16%. The CDR3 contains 16 residues. Trimming pared 4 bases from V and 2 bases from J, leaving 17 bases between. Germline V gene lookup returns CDR1 MNHEY and CDR2 SMNVEV (reference sequence). The sample consisted of PBMCs, taken 5 days after the yellow fever booster vaccination. V is TRBV27 and J is TRBJ2-5; no definite D call. This sequence was found in a man aged 25-45 years who received the YFV17D yellow fever vaccine. CDR3 protein: CASSSPAGKAQETQYF. CDR3 DNA sequence: TGTGCCAGCAGTTCGCCCGCCGGAAAAGCACAAGAGACCCAGTACTTC.